The rows below give T cell receptor beta chains drawn from one sample of a study of blood T cell repertoires in COVID-19. Data came from immunoSEQ multiplex PCR; TCRdb stores just in-frame clones and leaves some out. The table records 45,000 to 65,000 clones, 80% to 85% of them present only once. Source material: peripheral blood. The receptor set was obtained from a woman at least 80 years old with acute or convalescent COVID-19. CDR3s leave out the opening cysteine and the closing phenylalanine or tryptophan. The order of the fields is V gene, CDR3 length, J gene, CDR3 protein.

TRBV7-8,11,TRBJ1-2,ASSFGADYGYT
TRBV5-1,13,TRBJ2-2,ASSGGQPYTGELF
TRBV12-3/TRBV12-4,10,TRBJ1-2,ASSLYRDIYT
TRBV7-9,12,TRBJ2-7,ASSLVQGAYEQY
TRBV10-3,13,TRBJ2-3,AIKHPGGNTDTQY
TRBV7-9,13,TRBJ2-2,ASSLARTVSGELF
TRBV5-1,12,TRBJ1-3,ASSLSDSGNTIY
TRBV6-4,13,TRBJ2-3,ASSDAGGSSDTQY
TRBV2,11,TRBJ2-7,ASTGNGIYEQY
TRBV19,13,TRBJ1-2,ASSIVAGGGYGYT
TRBV11-3,12,TRBJ1-1,ASSLQGSRAEAF
TRBV13,12,TRBJ2-2,ASSLGQGTGELF
TRBV5-6,12,TRBJ2-7,ASSLAQVFYEQY
TRBV5-1,13,TRBJ2-3,ASSLGRGYTDTQY
TRBV5-5,12,TRBJ2-3,ASSLAGGEDTQY
TRBV7-3,13,TRBJ1-5,ASSLQGAGNQPQH
TRBV3-1/TRBV3-2,15,TRBJ1-5,ASSQSGTRGSNQPQH
TRBV9,13,TRBJ2-3,ASSRSGGNTDTQY
TRBV12-3/TRBV12-4,10,TRBJ1-6,ASSPSDSPLH
TRBV6-5,13,TRBJ2-3,ASSYTRGRTDTQY
TRBV7-6,14,TRBJ2-7,ASSLGPAGNDYEQY
TRBV6-2/TRBV6-3,13,TRBJ2-3,ASSYWVELTDTQY
TRBV15,14,TRBJ1-1,ATSRDGGTANTEAF
TRBV4-1,9,TRBJ1-4,ASGAREKLF
TRBV7-2,13,TRBJ2-3,ASSFSSGGVDTQY
TRBV7-8,12,TRBJ1-4,ASSLFGVNEKLF
TRBV19,13,TRBJ2-7,ASSFASGGKNEQY
TRBV2,12,TRBJ2-3,ASRDRGRTDTQY